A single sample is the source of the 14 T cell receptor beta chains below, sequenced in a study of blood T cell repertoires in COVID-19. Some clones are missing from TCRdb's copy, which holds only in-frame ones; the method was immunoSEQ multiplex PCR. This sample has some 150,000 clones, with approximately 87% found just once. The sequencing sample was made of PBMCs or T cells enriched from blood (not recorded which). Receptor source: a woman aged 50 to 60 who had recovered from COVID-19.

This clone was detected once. The CDR3 nucleotides read TGCAGCGTTGAAGTCCGGGGATTGAACACTGAAGCTTTCTTT. It specifies CSVEVRGLNTEAFF. The chain combines TRBV29-1 with TRBJ1-1; D not resolved. Trimming removed 1 base from V and 0 bases from J, with 9 bases in between. The CDR3 contains 14 residues. Germline V gives CDR1 SQVTM, CDR2 ANQGSEA.

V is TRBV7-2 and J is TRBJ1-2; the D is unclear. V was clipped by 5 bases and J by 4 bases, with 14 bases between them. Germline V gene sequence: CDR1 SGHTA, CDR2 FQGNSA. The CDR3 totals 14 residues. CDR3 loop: CASSPAVLTYGYTF. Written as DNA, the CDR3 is TGTGCCAGCAGCCCAGCGGTTCTTACCTATGGCTACACCTTC.

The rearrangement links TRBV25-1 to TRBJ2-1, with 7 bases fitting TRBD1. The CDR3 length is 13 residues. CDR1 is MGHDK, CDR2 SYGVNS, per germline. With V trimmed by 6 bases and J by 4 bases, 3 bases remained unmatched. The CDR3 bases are TGTGCCAGCAGAAGGGACAGTTACAATGAGCAGTTCTTC. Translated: CASRRDSYNEQFF.

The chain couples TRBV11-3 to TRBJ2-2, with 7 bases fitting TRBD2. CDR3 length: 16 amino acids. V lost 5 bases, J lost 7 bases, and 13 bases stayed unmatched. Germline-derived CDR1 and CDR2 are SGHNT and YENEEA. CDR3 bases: TGTGCCAGCAGCCCGAGGGCGGGAGACGAGAACGGGGAGCTGTTTTTT. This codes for CASSPRAGDENGELFF.

This CDR3 reads CASSMSQGRGGANVLTF. DNA of the CDR3: TGTGCCAGTAGTATGTCCCAGGGGCGTGGAGGGGCCAACGTCCTGACTTTC. The V gene is TRBV19, the J gene TRBJ2-6; D possibly corresponds to TRBD1 (6 bases). Germline CDR1 is LNHDA and CDR2 is SQIVND (reference sequence). CDR3 length: 17 residues. V lost 3 bases to trimming and J lost 4 bases, with 16 bases between them.

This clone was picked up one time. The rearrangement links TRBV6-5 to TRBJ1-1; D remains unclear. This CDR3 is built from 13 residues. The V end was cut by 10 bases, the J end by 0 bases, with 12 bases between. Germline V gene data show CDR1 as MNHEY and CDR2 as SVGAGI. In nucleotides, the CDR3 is TGTGCCACCCAGACTGATATGAACACTGAAGCTTTCTTT. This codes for CATQTDMNTEAFF.

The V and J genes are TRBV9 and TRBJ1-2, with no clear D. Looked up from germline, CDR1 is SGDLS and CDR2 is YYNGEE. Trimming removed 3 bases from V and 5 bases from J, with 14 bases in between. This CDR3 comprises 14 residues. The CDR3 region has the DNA TGTGCCAGCAGCGCGATCACCAACTGGTATGGCTACACCTTC. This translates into CASSAITNWYGYTF.

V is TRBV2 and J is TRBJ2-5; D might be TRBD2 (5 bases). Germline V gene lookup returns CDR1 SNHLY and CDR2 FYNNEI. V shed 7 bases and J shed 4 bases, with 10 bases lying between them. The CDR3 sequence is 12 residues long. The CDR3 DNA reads TGTGCCAGCACCGGGGAAACAGAGACCCAGTACTTC. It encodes CASTGETETQYF.

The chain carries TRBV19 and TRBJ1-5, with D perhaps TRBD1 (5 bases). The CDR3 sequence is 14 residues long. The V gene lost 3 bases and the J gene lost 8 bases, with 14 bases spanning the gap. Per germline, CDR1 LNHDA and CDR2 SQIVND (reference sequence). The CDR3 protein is CASSIRGSVEPQHF. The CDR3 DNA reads TGTGCCAGTAGTATTCGGGGGTCTGTTGAGCCCCAGCATTTT.

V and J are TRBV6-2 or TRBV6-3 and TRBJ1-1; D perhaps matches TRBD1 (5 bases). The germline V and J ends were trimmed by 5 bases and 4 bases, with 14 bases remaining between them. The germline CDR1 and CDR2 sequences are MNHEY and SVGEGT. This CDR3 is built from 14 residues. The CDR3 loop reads CASSRGRRGTEAFF. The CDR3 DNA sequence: TGTGCCAGCAGTCGGGGGAGGCGAGGCACTGAAGCTTTCTTT.

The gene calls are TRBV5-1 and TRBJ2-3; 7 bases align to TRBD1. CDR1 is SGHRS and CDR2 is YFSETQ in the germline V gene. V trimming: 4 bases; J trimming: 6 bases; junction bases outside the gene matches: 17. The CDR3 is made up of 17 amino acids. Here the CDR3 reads CASSLFPSLSRGDTQYF. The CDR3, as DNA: TGCGCCAGCAGCCTATTCCCGTCTCTAAGCAGGGGGGATACGCAGTATTTT.

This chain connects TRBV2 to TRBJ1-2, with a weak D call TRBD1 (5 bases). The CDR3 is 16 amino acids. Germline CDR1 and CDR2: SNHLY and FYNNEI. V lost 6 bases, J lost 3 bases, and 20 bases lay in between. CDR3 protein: CASREEGRGTDYGYTF. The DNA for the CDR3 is TGTGCCAGCAGAGAGGAGGGAAGGGGCACGGACTATGGCTACACCTTC.

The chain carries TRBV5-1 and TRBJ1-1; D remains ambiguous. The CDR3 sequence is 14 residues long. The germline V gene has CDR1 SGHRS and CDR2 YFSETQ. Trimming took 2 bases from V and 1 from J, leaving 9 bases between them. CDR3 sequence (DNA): TGCGCCAGCAGCTTCTCCGGGTGGAACACTGAAGCTTTCTTT. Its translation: CASSFSGWNTEAFF. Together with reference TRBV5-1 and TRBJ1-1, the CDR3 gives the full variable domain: KAGVTQTPRYLIKTRGQQVTLSCSPISGHRSVSWYQQTPGQGLQFLFEYFSETQRNKGNFPGRFSGRQFSNSRSEMNVSTLELGDSALYLCASSFSGWNTEAFFGQGTRLTVV.

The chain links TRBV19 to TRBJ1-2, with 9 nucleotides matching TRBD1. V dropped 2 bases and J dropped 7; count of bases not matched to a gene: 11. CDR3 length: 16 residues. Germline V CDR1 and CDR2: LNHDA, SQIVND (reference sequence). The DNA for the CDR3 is TGTGCCAGTAGTATACCTCTGGGACAGGGTAGTGGTGGCTACACCTTC. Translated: CASSIPLGQGSGGYTF.